This TCR beta chain comes out of a study of T cells after yellow fever vaccination. Overall study results and limits: The booster saw the reappearance of most primary-vaccination clones (roughly 96% CD4, around 90% CD8).

This CDR3 contains 13 residues. Germline values: CDR1 SGHAT, CDR2 FQNNGV. The trim removed 4 bases at V and 6 bases at J, leaving 4 bases unmatched. TCRdb re-analysed the 5' RACE reads in MiXCR, keeping a single row per CDR3 protein. The data hold about 210,000 distinct CDR3 sequences, with approximately 3% observed a single time. The table lists this clonotype with a few counts. Antigen: not known. The receptor was derived from a man aged 18 to 29 who received the YFV17D yellow fever vaccine. The sample in question was CD4+ T cells sorted from PBMCs, obtained 10 days after the yellow fever booster vaccination. The chain has TRBV11-2 and TRBJ2-3; 7 bases match TRBD2. The CDR3 protein is CASSYWGGDTQYF. CDR3 sequence (DNA): TGTGCCAGCAGCTATTGGGGAGGGGATACGCAGTATTTT.